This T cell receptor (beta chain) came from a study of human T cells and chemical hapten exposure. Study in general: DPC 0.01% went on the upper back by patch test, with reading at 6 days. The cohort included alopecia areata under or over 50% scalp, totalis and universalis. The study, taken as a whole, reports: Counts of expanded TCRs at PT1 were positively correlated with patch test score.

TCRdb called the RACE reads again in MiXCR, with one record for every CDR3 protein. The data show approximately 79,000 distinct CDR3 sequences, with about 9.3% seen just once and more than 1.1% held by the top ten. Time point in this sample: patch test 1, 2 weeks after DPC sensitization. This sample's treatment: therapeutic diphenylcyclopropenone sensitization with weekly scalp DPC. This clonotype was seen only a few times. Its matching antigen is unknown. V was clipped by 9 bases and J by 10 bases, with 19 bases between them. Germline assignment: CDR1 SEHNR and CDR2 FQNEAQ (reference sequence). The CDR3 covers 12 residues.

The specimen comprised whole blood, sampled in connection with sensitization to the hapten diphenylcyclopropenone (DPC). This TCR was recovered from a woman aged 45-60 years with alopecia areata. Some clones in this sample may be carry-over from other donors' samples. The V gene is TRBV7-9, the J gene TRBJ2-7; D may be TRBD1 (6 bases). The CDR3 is CASSRQAVSQYF. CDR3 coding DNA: TGTGCCAGTAGTCGACAGGCCGTTAGCCAGTACTTC. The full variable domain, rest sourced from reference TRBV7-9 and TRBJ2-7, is DTGVSQNPRHKITKRGQNVTFRCDPISEHNRLYWYRQTLGQGPEFLTYFQNEAQLEKSRLLSDRFSAERPKGSFSTLEIQRTEQGDSAMYLCASSRQAVSQYFGPGTRLTVT.